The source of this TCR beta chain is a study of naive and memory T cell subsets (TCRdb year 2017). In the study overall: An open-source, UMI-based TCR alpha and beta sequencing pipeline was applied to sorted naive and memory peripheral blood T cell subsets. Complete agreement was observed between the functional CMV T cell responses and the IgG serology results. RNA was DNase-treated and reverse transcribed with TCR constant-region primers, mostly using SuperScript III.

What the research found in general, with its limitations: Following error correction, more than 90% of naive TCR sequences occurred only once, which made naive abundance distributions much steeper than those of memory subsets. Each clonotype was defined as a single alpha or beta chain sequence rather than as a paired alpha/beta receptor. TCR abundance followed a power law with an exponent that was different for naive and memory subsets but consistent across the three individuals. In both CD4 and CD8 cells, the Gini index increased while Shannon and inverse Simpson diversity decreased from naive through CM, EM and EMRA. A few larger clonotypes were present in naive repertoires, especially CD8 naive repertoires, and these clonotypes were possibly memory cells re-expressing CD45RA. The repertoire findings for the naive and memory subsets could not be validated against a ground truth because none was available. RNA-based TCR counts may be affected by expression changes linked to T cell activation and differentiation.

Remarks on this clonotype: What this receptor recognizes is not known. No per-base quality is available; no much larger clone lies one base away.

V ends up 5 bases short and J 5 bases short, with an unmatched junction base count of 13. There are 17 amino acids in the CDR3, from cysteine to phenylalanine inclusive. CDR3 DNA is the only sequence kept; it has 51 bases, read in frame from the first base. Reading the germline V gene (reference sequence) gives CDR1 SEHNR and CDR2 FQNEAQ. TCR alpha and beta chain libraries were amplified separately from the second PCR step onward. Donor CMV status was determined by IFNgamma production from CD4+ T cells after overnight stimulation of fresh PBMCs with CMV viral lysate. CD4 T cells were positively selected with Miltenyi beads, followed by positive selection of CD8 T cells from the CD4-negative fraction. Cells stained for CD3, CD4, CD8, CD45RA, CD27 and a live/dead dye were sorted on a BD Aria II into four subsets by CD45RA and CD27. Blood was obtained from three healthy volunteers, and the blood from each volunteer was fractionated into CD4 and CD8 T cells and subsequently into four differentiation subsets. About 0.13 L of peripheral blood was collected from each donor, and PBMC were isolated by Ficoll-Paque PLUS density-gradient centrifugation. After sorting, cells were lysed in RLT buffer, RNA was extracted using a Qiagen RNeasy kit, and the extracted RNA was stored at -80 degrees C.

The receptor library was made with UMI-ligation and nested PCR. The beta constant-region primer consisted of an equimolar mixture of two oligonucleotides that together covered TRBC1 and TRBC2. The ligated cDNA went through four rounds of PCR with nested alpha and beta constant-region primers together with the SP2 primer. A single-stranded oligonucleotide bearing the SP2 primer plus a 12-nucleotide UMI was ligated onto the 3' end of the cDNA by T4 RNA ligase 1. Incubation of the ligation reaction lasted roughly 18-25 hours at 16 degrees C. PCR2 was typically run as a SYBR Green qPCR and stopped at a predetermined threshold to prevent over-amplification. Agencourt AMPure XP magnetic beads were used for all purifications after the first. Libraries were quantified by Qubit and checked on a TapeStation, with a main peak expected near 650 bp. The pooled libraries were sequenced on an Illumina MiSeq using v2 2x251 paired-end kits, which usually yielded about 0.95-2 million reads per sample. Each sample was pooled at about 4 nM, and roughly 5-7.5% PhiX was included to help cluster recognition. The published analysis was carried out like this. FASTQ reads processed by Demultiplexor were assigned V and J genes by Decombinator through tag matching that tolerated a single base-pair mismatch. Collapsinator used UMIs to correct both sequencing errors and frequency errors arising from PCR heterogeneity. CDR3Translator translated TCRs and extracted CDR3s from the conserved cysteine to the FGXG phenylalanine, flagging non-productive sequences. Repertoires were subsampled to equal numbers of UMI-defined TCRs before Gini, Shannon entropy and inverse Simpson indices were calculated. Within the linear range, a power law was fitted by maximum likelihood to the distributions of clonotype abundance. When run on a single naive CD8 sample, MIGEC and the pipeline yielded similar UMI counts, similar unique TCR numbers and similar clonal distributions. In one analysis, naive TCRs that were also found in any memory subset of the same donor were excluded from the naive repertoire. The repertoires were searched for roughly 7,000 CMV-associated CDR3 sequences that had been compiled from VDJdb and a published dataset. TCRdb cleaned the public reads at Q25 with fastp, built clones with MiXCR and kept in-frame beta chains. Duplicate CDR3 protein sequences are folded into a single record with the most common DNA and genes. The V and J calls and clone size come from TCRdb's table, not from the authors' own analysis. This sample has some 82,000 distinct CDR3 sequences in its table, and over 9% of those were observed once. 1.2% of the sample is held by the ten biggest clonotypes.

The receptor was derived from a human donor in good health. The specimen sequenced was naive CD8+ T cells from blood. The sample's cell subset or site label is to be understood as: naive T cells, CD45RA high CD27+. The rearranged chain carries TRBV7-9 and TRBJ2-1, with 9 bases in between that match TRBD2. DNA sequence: TGTGCCAGCAGCCCATTCTCCGGGGCTAGCGGGGACAATGAGCAGTTCTTC. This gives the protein CASSPFSGASGDNEQFF.